This passage covers 20 T cell receptor beta chains from one sample sequenced in a study of metastatic and nonmetastatic thyroid tumors. TCRdb re-clonotyped the PCR reads through MiXCR. This table holds 30,000 to 40,000 clones, about a fifth found once. Thyroid surgery had not been preceded by any treatment in any patient. The source material was tumor tissue. The receptors derive from a male donor with papillary thyroid cancer or a benign thyroid nodule (not recorded which). Some clones in this sample may be carry-over from other donors' samples.

This clone was counted a few times. The junction and the germline gene differ at one end; a read error may be behind it. The chain has TRBV28 and TRBJ1-2; 7 bases are a match to TRBD1. Germline V lookup: CDR1 MDHEN, CDR2 SYDVKM. This CDR3 contains 13 residues. CDR3 sequence: CASRRGLSYGYKF. CDR3 coding DNA: TGTGCCAGCAGGAGGGGGCTCTCCTATGGCTACAAATTC.

This clone was observed many times. V gene TRBV20-1 combines with J gene TRBJ2-7, with D tentatively TRBD2 (6 bases). The CDR3 is made up of 12 amino acids. Germline loops: CDR1 DFQATT, CDR2 SNEGSKA (reference sequence). V shed 4 bases and J shed 7 bases, with 14 bases lying between them. CDR3 residues: CSAMGQEGEQYF. The CDR3 nucleotides read TGCAGTGCTATGGGGCAGGAGGGGGAGCAGTACTTC.

The rearrangement links TRBV20-1 to TRBJ2-7; possibly TRBD2 for D (6 bases). V was cut by 3 bases and J by 3 bases, with 12 bases left in between. The CDR3 sequence is 13 residues long. Germline values: CDR1 DFQATT, CDR2 SNEGSKA (reference sequence). CDR3 in DNA: TGCAGTGCTAGTTATTCCGGGGGCTACGAGCAGTACTTC. Encoded protein: CSASYSGGYEQYF.

The V gene is TRBV27, the J gene TRBJ2-1, with 8 bases lining up with TRBD2. J gave up 3 bases and V 7 bases, and 8 bases lay outside the gene matches. This CDR3 has 15 amino acids. The germline V gene encodes CDR1 MNHEY and CDR2 SMNVEV (reference sequence). The CDR3 region has the DNA TGTGCCAGCACCTTGAGCGGGAGCGGCTACAATGAGCAGTTCTTC. Translating it yields CASTLSGSGYNEQFF.

This clone was found many times. CDR3 sequence (DNA): TGTGCCAGCAGCCCCCGGACAGGGGCGTTCACCGGGGAGCTGTTTTTT. Its translation is CASSPRTGAFTGELFF. This chain links TRBV4-2 with TRBJ2-2, with TRBD1 identical over 9 bases. V trimming: 4 bases; J trimming: 4 bases; junction bases outside the gene matches: 7. Germline V lookup: CDR1 LGHNA, CDR2 YNFKEQ. The CDR3 totals 16 residues.

The chain couples TRBV16 to TRBJ1-5; possibly TRBD1 for D (5 bases). The CDR3 totals 18 residues. The V end lost 2 bases, the J end lost 5 bases, and 22 bases lay between the germline ends. Germline CDR1 reads KGHSY; CDR2 reads FQNENV. The CDR3: CASSQVGGTTDPDQPQHF. The CDR3 nucleotides are TGTGCCAGCAGCCAAGTGGGGGGGACCACTGACCCCGATCAGCCCCAGCATTTT.

At least ten counts were recorded for this clone. A much more abundant neighbour one base away suggests this may be a read error. The chain joins TRBV20-1 to TRBJ1-1; D is unresolved. Per germline, CDR1 DFQATT and CDR2 SNEGSKA (reference sequence). V lost 5 bases and J 0 bases, leaving 13 bases between the germline ends. This CDR3 has 14 residues. This chain's CDR3 is CSAGKGSMNTEAFF. The CDR3 DNA follows: TGCAGTGCTGGAAAGGGAAGTATGAACACTGAAGCTTTCTTT.

The chain has TRBV30 and TRBJ1-6, with D uncertain. This CDR3 is built from 13 residues. V was cut by 3 bases and J by 7 bases, with 10 bases left in between. Per the germline V gene, CDR1 is GTSNPN and CDR2 is SVGIG (reference sequence). The CDR3 sequence: CAWRNSLNSPLHF. The CDR3 DNA sequence: TGTGCCTGGAGGAACAGTTTGAATTCACCCCTCCACTTT.

The gene calls are TRBV3-1 and TRBJ1-2, with D maybe TRBD1 (6 bases). The V gene lost 4 bases and the J gene lost 5 bases, with 17 bases spanning the gap. This CDR3 spans 15 amino acids. Germline values: CDR1 LGHDT, CDR2 YNNKEL (reference sequence). The CDR3 protein is CASSPGDRLLYGYTF. In DNA, the CDR3 is TGTGCCAGCAGCCCAGGGGACCGCCTATTGTATGGCTACACCTTC.

This clone was recorded many times. This chain connects TRBV6-1 to TRBJ2-6, with TRBD2 as a possible D gene (6 bases). V was cut by 9 bases and J by 2 bases, with 14 bases left in between. The CDR3 extends over 15 amino acids. The germline V gene encodes CDR1 MNHNS and CDR2 SASEGT. In DNA, the CDR3 is TGTGCCAGTTCCTCTCGGGGGACTGGGGCCAACGTCCTGACTTTC. Its translation is CASSSRGTGANVLTF.

The CDR3 loop reads CSARGGVTSTDTQYF. The CDR3 region has the DNA TGCAGTGCTAGAGGAGGGGTGACGAGCACAGATACGCAGTATTTT. This sequence joins TRBV20-1 and TRBJ2-3; perhaps D is TRBD1 or TRBD2 (5 bases each). This CDR3 comprises 15 residues. Germline V lookup: CDR1 DFQATT, CDR2 SNEGSKA (reference sequence). V lost 1 base and J 0 bases, leaving 11 bases between the germline ends.

The chain combines TRBV11-2 with TRBJ2-6; D possibly corresponds to TRBD2 (5 bases). The CDR3 loop spans 17 amino acids. Germline CDR1 reads SGHAT; CDR2 reads FQNNGV. Deletions cut 2 bases from V and 1 base from J, with 12 bases between. The chain's CDR3 is CASSLRGGCSGANVLTF. CDR3 DNA: TGTGCCAGCAGCTTACGGGGTGGGTGTTCTGGGGCCAACGTCCTGACTTTC.

This clone was seen repeatedly, ten times or more. The chain joins TRBV20-1 to TRBJ1-5; maybe TRBD1 (5 bases). V was cut by 6 bases and J by 5 bases, with 23 bases left in between. The CDR3 length is 16 residues. CDR1 and CDR2 (germline): DFQATT, SNEGSKA (reference sequence). CDR3 residues: CSARRPGRTPYQPQHF. CDR3 DNA: TGCAGTGCCCGCCGCCCGGGCCGGACACCCTATCAGCCCCAGCATTTT.

This clone is classed as medium-sized. The J gene is TRBJ1-4, the V gene TRBV20-1, with 10 bases that match TRBD1. Losses at the gene ends were 5 bases for V and 8 bases for J; bases not matched to a gene: 11. Germline CDR1 is DFQATT and CDR2 is SNEGSKA (reference sequence). The CDR3 covers 15 residues. As DNA, the CDR3 is TGCAGTGCTTGGACAGGGGGGACCTTTGGAGAAAAACTGTTTTTT. Residues: CSAWTGGTFGEKLFF.

This clone was recorded a few times. The V call is TRBV6-1, the J call TRBJ2-3; D remains unclear. The V gene lost 7 bases and the J gene lost 8 bases, with 13 bases spanning the gap. The CDR3 contains 12 residues. Per the germline V gene, CDR1 is MNHNS and CDR2 is SASEGT. Here the CDR3 DNA reads TGTGCCAGCATCGAACGGTGGGGTACGCAGTATTTT. Encoded protein: CASIERWGTQYF.

This clone was recorded at least ten times. V is TRBV12-3 or TRBV12-4 and J is TRBJ1-5; D is undetermined. The V end was cut by 2 bases, the J end by 0 bases, with 8 bases between. CDR3 length: 15 amino acids. The CDR3 DNA follows: TGTGCCAGCAGTTTATCCAGCTATAGCAATCAGCCCCAGCATTTT. It yields the protein CASSLSSYSNQPQHF.

This clone was counted at least ten times. An end of the junction differs from the germline gene, which may be a read error. This chain connects TRBV7-7 to TRBJ2-5; D is tentatively TRBD1 or TRBD2 (5 bases each). CDR1 SSHAT and CDR2 FNYEAQ come from the germline V gene (reference sequence). This CDR3 comprises 13 residues. The CDR3 region has the DNA TGTGCTAGCAGCCAAGACAGAGGGGAGACCCAGTACTTC. Its translation is CASSQDRGETQYF.

The V and J genes are TRBV20-1 and TRBJ2-7; D might be TRBD1 (6 bases). CDR3 length equals 12 residues. Germline V gives CDR1 DFQATT, CDR2 SNEGSKA (reference sequence). The V and J ends lost 6 bases and 0 bases respectively, with 9 bases between them. The CDR3: CSARDNSYEQYF. The CDR3 DNA reads as TGCAGTGCACGGGACAACTCCTACGAGCAGTACTTC.

This clone has a handful of counts. V is TRBV20-1 and J is TRBJ2-7; D not certain. V gave up 0 bases and J gave up 4 bases, with 10 bases separating them. Germline CDR1 DFQATT, CDR2 SNEGSKA (reference sequence). The CDR3 covers 13 residues. In DNA form, the CDR3 reads TGCAGTGCTAGAGATCCGCCCGAGTACGAGCAGTACTTC. It yields the protein CSARDPPEYEQYF.

V gene TRBV28 combines with J gene TRBJ2-1, with 9 bases lining up with TRBD2. Looked up from germline, CDR1 is MDHEN and CDR2 is SYDVKM. CDR3 size: 18 residues. V dropped 4 bases and J dropped 4; count of bases not matched to a gene: 14. The CDR3 is CASSYPPSVAGAYNEQFF. CDR3 DNA sequence: TGTGCCAGCAGTTATCCTCCCTCGGTAGCGGGGGCGTACAATGAGCAGTTCTTC.